These 10 T cell receptor beta chains came from one sample sequenced in a study of blood T cells in healthy people across ages. It was with a sample-barcoded 5' primer and a J-beta primer mix that a second PCR of roughly 7 to 12 cycles was run. Using its own MiXCR run on the 5' RACE reads, TCRdb lists one record per CDR3 protein. The sample includes 650,000 to 900,000 distinct CDR3 sequences, approximately 65% of them seen just once. Sequencing was done on a sample of blood. The receptors originated from a man younger than 40 in good health.

The table lists this clonotype with a few counts. The genes are TRBV7-2 and TRBJ2-7; no definite D call. Germline V gene data show CDR1 as SGHTA and CDR2 as FQGNSA. This CDR3 comprises 14 residues. The V end was cut by 5 bases, the J end by 5 bases, with 16 bases between. In DNA, the CDR3 is TGTGCCAGCAGCCGGTCTTGGCAGACCCACGAGCAGTACTTC. This translates into CASSRSWQTHEQYF.

This sequence joins TRBV7-2 and TRBJ2-5, with 8 bases that match TRBD2. The CDR3 loop spans 15 amino acids. After removal of 2 bases from V and 3 bases from J, the junction contained 5 bases not matched to a gene. The V gene's germline CDR1 is SGHTA and CDR2 FQGNSA. The CDR3, as DNA: TGTGCCAGCAGCTTATATCCGGGGGGGAAAGAGACCCAGTACTTC. Its translation is CASSLYPGGKETQYF.

This clonotype was recorded only once. The rearrangement joins TRBV2 to TRBJ2-7; the D gene is possibly TRBD2 (6 bases). The last part of the DNA fits TRBJ2-5 better; the J call may be wrong. This CDR3 has 12 residues. CDR1 is SNHLY, CDR2 FYNNEI, per germline. CDR3 bases: TGTGCCAGCAGGAGGGAGGAAGAGACCCAGTACTTC. Encoded protein: CASRREEETQYF.

V usage is TRBV5-4 and J usage is TRBJ2-3; D remains ambiguous. Trimming left V 0 bases short and J 10 bases short, with 9 bases between. The CDR3 is made up of 12 amino acids. CDR1 is SGHNT, CDR2 YYREEE, per germline (reference sequence). CDR3 sequence reads: CASSLVEPPQYF. CDR3 in DNA: TGTGCCAGCAGCTTGGTGGAGCCCCCGCAGTATTTT. Looking up the rest from reference TRBV5-4 and TRBJ2-3 gives the full variable domain: ETGVTQSPTHLIKTRGQQVTLRCSSQSGHNTVSWYQQALGQGPQFIFQYYREEENGRGNFPPRFSGLQFPNYSSELNVNALELDDSALYLCASSLVEPPQYFGPGTRLTVL.

Turning to this clonotype: At one of its ends the junction is not consistent with the germline gene, which may arise from a read error. In DNA, the CDR3 is TGCGCCAGCAGTAGGGTAGCGGACTCCTACGAGCAGTACTTC. It encodes CASSRVADSYEQYF. This rearrangement joins TRBV5-5 to TRBJ2-7; D may be TRBD2 (6 bases). The CDR3 runs 14 residues. The germline V gene encodes CDR1 SGHKS and CDR2 YYEKEE (reference sequence).

This sequence joins TRBV12-5 and TRBJ2-5, with a possible D match to TRBD1 (5 bases). The V and J ends lost 1 base and 5 bases respectively, with 14 bases between them. The CDR3 is made up of 15 amino acids. Looked up from germline, CDR1 is LGHNT and CDR2 is FRNRAP. The CDR3 is CASGLGRTPGETQYF. In DNA, the CDR3 is TGTGCTAGTGGTTTGGGACGGACACCAGGGGAGACCCAGTACTTC. Using reference TRBV12-5 and TRBJ2-5 for the parts outside the CDR3, the full variable domain is DARVTQTPRHKVTEMGQEVTMRCQPILGHNTVFWYRQTMMQGLELLAYFRNRAPLDDSGMPKDRFSAEMPDATLATLKIQPSEPRDSAVYFCASGLGRTPGETQYFGPGTRLLVL.

V usage is TRBV12-3 or TRBV12-4 and J usage is TRBJ2-5, with TRBD2 matching 9 bases. This CDR3 has 16 residues. The trim removed 2 bases at V and 5 bases at J, leaving 9 bases unmatched. CDR3: CASSLLGLAGRETQYF. Here the CDR3 DNA reads TGTGCCAGCAGTTTATTGGGGCTAGCGGGAAGGGAGACCCAGTACTTC.

The chain couples TRBV6-5 to TRBJ1-6; D ambiguous. Germline lookup yields CDR1 MNHEY and CDR2 SVGAGI. The CDR3 is 16 amino acids. Trimming left V 0 bases short and J 8 bases short, with 14 bases between. The CDR3 is CASSYSVPHVYSPLHF. Written as DNA, the CDR3 is TGTGCCAGCAGTTACTCAGTCCCCCATGTCTATTCACCCCTCCACTTT.

This chain links TRBV27 with TRBJ1-6, with a weak D call TRBD1 (6 bases). Germline V gives CDR1 MNHEY, CDR2 SMNVEV (reference sequence). The CDR3 contains 14 residues. Trimming cost V 5 bases and J 9 bases, with 14 bases left between them. The CDR3 DNA is TGTGCCAGCAGTCCAGGAAGGGGGGGTTCACCCCTCCACTTT. Amino acid sequence: CASSPGRGGSPLHF.

The CDR3 coding sequence is TGTGCCAGCACACCACAGAGCAGGGGCGGAACCTACGAGCAGTACTTC. Its translation: CASTPQSRGGTYEQYF. The V gene is TRBV6-2 or TRBV6-3, the J gene TRBJ2-7; a weak D match, TRBD1 (6 bases). The germline gives CDR1 MNHEY, CDR2 SVGEGT. The CDR3 has 16 amino acids. The V and J ends lost 7 bases and 2 bases respectively, with 21 bases between them.